Following are 2 T cell receptor beta chains from one sample sequenced in a study of T-cell reconstitution after alpha-beta-depleted transplantation in children. For TCRbeta, the library was prepared with unique molecular identifiers. TCRdb processed the PCR reads anew with MiXCR; each CDR3 protein has one entry. The table records over 100,000 distinct CDR3 sequences, less than 6% of them present only once. The sequenced sample was PBMCs, mostly from graft donor cells, obtained 60 days after TCRalphabeta/CD19-depleted stem cell transplant. The receptors stem from a female patient between 2 and 15 years old who had a stem cell transplant for Fanconi anemia, so the T cells may come from the graft donor.

The table lists this clonotype with many counts. V gene TRBV7-2 combines with J gene TRBJ2-7, with D maybe TRBD1 (6 bases). Germline values: CDR1 SGHTA, CDR2 FQGNSA. V lost 5 bases and J 2 bases, leaving 13 bases between the germline ends. The CDR3 sequence is 14 residues long. The CDR3: CASSPPGQTYEQYF. In nucleotides, the CDR3 is TGTGCCAGCAGCCCTCCCGGACAGACCTACGAGCAGTACTTC.

This clonotype was detected a few times. The chain employs TRBV5-1 and TRBJ2-7, with 10 bases that match TRBD1. Germline values: CDR1 SGHRS, CDR2 YFSETQ. This CDR3 comprises 11 residues. J gave up 11 bases and V 4 bases, and 3 bases lay outside the gene matches. The DNA for the CDR3 is TGCGCCAGCAGCGACAGGGGGCTCGAGTACTTC. Translated: CASSDRGLEYF.